The T cell receptor beta chain under discussion was sequenced for a study of T cells in narcolepsy. Across the study: Healthy controls were enrolled alongside patients with narcolepsy type 1 or type 2.

Study-wide points: Comparing one patient's CSF and blood CD4+ clonotypes highlighted HCRT- and TRIB2-specific autoreactive clonotypes.

Per the germline V gene, CDR1 is MNHEY and CDR2 is SVGAGI. V shed 4 bases and J 4 bases; nucleotides not matched to a gene: 8. This CDR3 is built from 15 residues. A remark on this clone: The antigen is undetermined.

Sequenced by immunoSEQ multiplex PCR; TCRdb stores in-frame clones only, minus some. The sample has some 30,000 clones; approximately 89% are singletons. The receptor's source is a human donor in good health. The chain is built from TRBV6-5 and TRBJ2-5; 8 bases match TRBD2. The sample comprised memory (CD45RA-) CD4+ T cells from blood. CDR3 nucleotides: TGTGCCAGCAGTTCGCCGGGACTAGTAAGAGAGACCCAGTACTTC. Its translation: CASSSPGLVRETQYF.